This TCR beta chain was identified during a study of CD8 T cells in Susac syndrome. Study-level findings and limits: The study recognized that the number of individuals in its TCR sequencing and HLA analysis was relatively small.

Remarks on this clonotype: Its antigen is unknown.

This CDR3 has 15 residues. J gave up 7 bases and V 2 bases, and 9 bases lay outside the gene matches. CDR1 is LGHDT and CDR2 is YNNKEL in the germline V gene (reference sequence). The authors sequenced TCR beta from blood CD8+ and CD4+ T cells. The authors negatively isolated CD8+ and CD4+ T cells and FACS-enriched TEMRA cells. Random hexamers were used to reverse transcribe the RNA input (roughly 0.5 to 1 ug). TCRdb processed the immunoSEQ multiplex PCR reads anew with MiXCR; each CDR3 protein has one entry. The table includes just under 150,000 distinct CDR3 sequences, 94% detected once. This receptor was obtained from a human donor in good health. The chain employs TRBV3-1 and TRBJ2-7; 9 bases match TRBD1. Material for sequencing was CD4+ T cells from PBMCs. The CDR3 region is CASSQPGQGSQEQYF. The CDR3 DNA sequence: TGTGCCAGCAGCCAACCGGGACAGGGATCTCAGGAGCAGTACTTC.